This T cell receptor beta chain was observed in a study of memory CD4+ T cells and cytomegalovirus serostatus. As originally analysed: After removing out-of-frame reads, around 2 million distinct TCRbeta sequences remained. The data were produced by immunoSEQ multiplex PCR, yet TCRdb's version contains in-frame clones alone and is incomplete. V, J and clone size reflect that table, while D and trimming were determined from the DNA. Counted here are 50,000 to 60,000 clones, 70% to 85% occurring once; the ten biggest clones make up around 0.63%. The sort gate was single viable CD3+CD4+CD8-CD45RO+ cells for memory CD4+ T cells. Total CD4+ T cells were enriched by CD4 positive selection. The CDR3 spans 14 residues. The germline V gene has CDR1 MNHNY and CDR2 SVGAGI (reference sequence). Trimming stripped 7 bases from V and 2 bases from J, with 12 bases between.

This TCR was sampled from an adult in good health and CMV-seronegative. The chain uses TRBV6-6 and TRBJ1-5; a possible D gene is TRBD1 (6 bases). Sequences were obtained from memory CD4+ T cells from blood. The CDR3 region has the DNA TGTGCCAGCAATTCCAGGGGAGGCAATCAGCCCCAGCATTTT. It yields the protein CASNSRGGNQPQHF.